This is a list of T cell receptor beta chains from one sample in a study of CD8+ T cells in alopecia areata. This table comes from immunoSEQ multiplex PCR, and its TCRdb copy is limited to in-frame clones, with some not included. The profile shows about 280,000 clones, roughly 50% of them singletons. Specimen: CD4+ T cells sorted from blood, collected at week 24, from a patient treated with tofacitinib. The receptors here all came from a human donor with alopecia areata. The CDR3 runs from the conserved cysteine through the conserved F or W.

length | V | CDR3
15 | TRBV30 | CAWSKGRGAKNIQYF
13 | TRBV30 | CAWSVFPNREAFF
13 | TRBV7-9 | CASSLAPQETQYF
16 | TRBV5-1 | CASSDTSGGAFSEQFF
15 | TRBV30 | CAWSVDPRDGVGYTF
13 | TRBV5-6 | CASSLWSRGTQYF
14 | TRBV5-6 | CASSLTFSNYGYTF
16 | TRBV4-1 | CASSQEARGANQPQHF
13 | TRBV6-5 | CASSQGPRQPQHF
14 | TRBV30 | CAWRVAGNQETQYF
14 | TRBV5-5 | CASSFGQGRSPLHF
15 | TRBV5-1 | CASKPYLQGSYEQYF
12 | TRBV6-1 | CASQGDGDGYTF
17 | TRBV4-2 | CASSQDGTGSWTDTQYF
16 | TRBV5-6 | CASSLRSGVNTGELFF
13 | TRBV15 | CATSREQEQPQHF
13 | TRBV29-1 | CSVISHLNTEAFF
15 | TRBV29-1 | CSVGDRGSGANVLTF
12 | TRBV30 | CAWGQGAYGYTF
14 | TRBV5-1 | CASSLGQSGQPQHF
18 | TRBV21-1 | CASSFQDRTSSGANVLTF
11 | TRBV7-2 | CASSGGNTIYF
13 | TRBV2 | CASSEDRNYGYTF
11 | TRBV20-1 | CSARLYNEQFF
10 | TRBV2 | CASRGVRPYF
16 | TRBV4-1 | CASSQRFPGVGETQYF
16 | TRBV4-2 | CASSREGGSVYNEQFF
15 | TRBV7-6 | CASSLAGSGSYEQYF
16 | TRBV15 | CATSRRYGAIYTEAFF
14 | TRBV30 | CAWSDGLGNTEAFF
12 | TRBV29-1 | CSVEMASYGYTF
14 | TRBV28 | CASSTGGADYGYTF
14 | TRBV5-1 | CASSLSGVEETQYF
15 | TRBV4-2 | CASSQETRDNYGYTF
14 | TRBV14 | CASSQTGGNSPLHF
17 | TRBV28 | CASSLIPGGSGANVLTF
12 | TRBV29-1 | CSVVTTGNTIYF
11 | TRBV10-3 | CAISGTYEQYF
18 | TRBV7-9 | CASSLAFLGQGNLYEQYF
17 | TRBV14 | CASSQIRQGGASNEQFF
15 | TRBV29-1 | CSVGTPGQQYEKLFF
13 | TRBV6-5 | CASSRGTTDTQYF
15 | TRBV4-1 | CASSHPSGGGEKLFF
14 | TRBV7-8 | CASSLAVTYNEQFF
14 | TRBV7-9 | CASSSPGTTDTQYF
14 | TRBV29-1 | CSVRGGKARETQYF
18 | TRBV7-2 | CASSFGTSGGKRTDTQYF
14 | TRBV29-1 | CSVAGTSGAHEQYF
14 | TRBV29-1 | CSVVGALSYNEQFF
17 | TRBV30 | CAWSVPPSGLLNTEAFF
12 | TRBV29-1 | CSGGQITDTQYF
14 | TRBV19 | CASSIFGSFYEQYF
16 | TRBV7-6 | CASSLASGTNIGEQYF
13 | TRBV15 | CATSREGFTEAFF
15 | TRBV2 | CASAVPGQGSYEQYF